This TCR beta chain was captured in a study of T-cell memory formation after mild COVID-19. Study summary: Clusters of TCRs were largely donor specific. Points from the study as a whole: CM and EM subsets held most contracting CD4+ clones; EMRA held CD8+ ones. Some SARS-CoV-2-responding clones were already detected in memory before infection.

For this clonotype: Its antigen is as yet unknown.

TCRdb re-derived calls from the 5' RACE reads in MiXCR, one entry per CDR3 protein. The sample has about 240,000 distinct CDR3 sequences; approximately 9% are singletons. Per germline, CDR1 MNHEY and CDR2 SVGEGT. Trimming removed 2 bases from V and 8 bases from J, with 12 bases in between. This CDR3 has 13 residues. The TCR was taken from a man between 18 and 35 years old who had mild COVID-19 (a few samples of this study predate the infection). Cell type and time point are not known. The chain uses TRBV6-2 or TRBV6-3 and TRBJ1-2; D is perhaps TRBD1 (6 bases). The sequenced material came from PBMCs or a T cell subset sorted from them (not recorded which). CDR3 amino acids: CASSYGGFDGYTF. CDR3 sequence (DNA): TGTGCCAGCAGTTACGGGGGCTTCGACGGCTACACCTTC.